The 23 T cell receptor beta chains presented below share a single source sample, sequenced in a study of blood T cell repertoires in COVID-19. TCRdb's table, derived via immunoSEQ multiplex PCR, lists solely in-frame clones and lacks some. The sample shows a few hundred thousand clones, about 87% of them seen only once. The sequenced material came from peripheral blood. Receptors were obtained from a woman between 45 and 60 years old with acute or convalescent COVID-19.

This chain joins TRBV5-1 and TRBJ1-4, with D possibly matching TRBD1 (6 bases). Germline values: CDR1 SGHRS, CDR2 YFSETQ. CDR3 length equals 13 residues. V was pared by 4 bases and J by 8 bases, with 12 bases between. This CDR3 reads CASSQGTGEKLFF. The CDR3 coding sequence is TGCGCCAGCAGCCAGGGGACCGGCGAAAAACTGTTTTTT.

The rearrangement uses TRBV6-5 and TRBJ2-1; 9 nucleotides align to TRBD1. The V gene's germline CDR1 is MNHEY and CDR2 SVGAGI. CDR3 length: 14 amino acids. V trimming: 5 bases; J trimming: 9 bases; junction bases outside the gene matches: 8. The CDR3 nucleotides read TGTGCCAGCAGTACCGGGACAGGGTCCGGTGAGCAGTTCTTC. It translates to CASSTGTGSGEQFF.

This rearrangement joins TRBV4-2 to TRBJ2-1, with 10 bases that match TRBD2. This CDR3 region has 17 residues. Germline trimming cut 0 bases from V and 9 bases from J; bases unmatched to any gene: 11. CDR1 is LGHNA and CDR2 is YNFKEQ in the germline V gene. As DNA, the CDR3 is TGTGCCAGCAGCCAAGATGGAGCGGGAGGGCCCCCGCCTGAGCAGTTCTTC. Its protein is CASSQDGAGGPPPEQFF.

The rearrangement joins TRBV5-1 to TRBJ1-5; D is possibly TRBD1 (5 bases). Germline V CDR1 and CDR2: SGHRS, YFSETQ. V was shortened by 2 bases and J by 7 bases, with 13 bases between the two germline ends. The CDR3 is made up of 14 amino acids. This CDR3 reads CASSLGQGYQPQHF. The DNA for the CDR3 is TGCGCCAGCAGCTTAGGGCAGGGTTACCAGCCCCAGCATTTT. Variable domain in full (rest from reference TRBV5-1 and TRBJ1-5): KAGVTQTPRYLIKTRGQQVTLSCSPISGHRSVSWYQQTPGQGLQFLFEYFSETQRNKGNFPGRFSGRQFSNSRSEMNVSTLELGDSALYLCASSLGQGYQPQHFGDGTRLSIL.

The chain joins TRBV28 to TRBJ2-7; TRBD2 is a possible D gene (6 bases). CDR1 is MDHEN, CDR2 SYDVKM, per germline. V dropped 5 bases and J dropped 6 bases, with 17 bases sitting between them. The CDR3 has 14 amino acids. CDR3 DNA sequence: TGTGCCAGCAGTCTTTATGGAGGGGACTCCGAGCAGTACTTC. Protein product: CASSLYGGDSEQYF.

V and J are TRBV7-6 and TRBJ2-7; 9 positions agree with TRBD1. Unmatched junction bases numbered 8, after V lost 4 bases and J lost 4 bases. This CDR3 has 15 amino acids. Germline lookup yields CDR1 SGHVS and CDR2 FNYEAQ. CDR3 residues: CASSSLRDRVYEQYF. The DNA for the CDR3 is TGTGCCAGCAGCTCCTTAAGGGACAGGGTTTACGAGCAGTACTTC.

This chain connects TRBV13 to TRBJ2-7, with TRBD2 identical over 9 bases. Unmatched junction bases numbered 1, after V lost 4 bases and J lost 6 bases. The CDR3 sequence is 12 residues long. CDR1 is PRHDT, CDR2 FYEKMQ, per germline (reference sequence). CDR3 residues: CASSSTSGEQYF. CDR3 in DNA: TGTGCCAGCAGCTCGACTAGCGGCGAGCAGTACTTC.

This clone was counted a single time. The rearrangement joins TRBV24-1 to TRBJ2-1, with 8 bases matching TRBD2. The V gene end was trimmed by 3 bases and the J gene end by 8 bases; junction bases not matched to a gene: 8. Per the germline V gene, CDR1 is KGHDR and CDR2 is SFDVKD. There are 15 residues in the CDR3. The CDR3 loop reads CATSDTGSGSDEQFF. The CDR3 DNA follows: TGTGCCACCAGTGATACAGGGAGCGGGAGTGATGAGCAGTTCTTC.

This sequence joins TRBV10-3 and TRBJ2-3, with 11 bases lining up with TRBD2. The CDR3 consists of 15 residues. The V segment lost 6 bases and the J segment 1 base; nucleotides outside the gene matches: 3. Germline V gene lookup returns CDR1 ENHRY and CDR2 SYGVKD. CDR3: CAIRGGLAGTDTQYF. DNA for the CDR3: TGTGCCATCAGGGGGGGACTAGCGGGCACAGATACGCAGTATTTT.

This clone was detected only a few times. The genes are TRBV7-8 and TRBJ1-2; TRBD1 matches at 7 bases. This CDR3 is 15 amino acids long. Losses at the gene ends were 0 bases for V and 3 bases for J; bases not matched to a gene: 4. CDR1 SGHVS and CDR2 FQNEAQ come from the germline V gene. The CDR3, as DNA: TGTGCCAGCAGCTTAGCCACAGGGGTGGACTATGGCTACACCTTC. Residues: CASSLATGVDYGYTF.

As concerns this clone: The junction does not match germline at one end; this may be a read error. The chain uses TRBV7-7 and TRBJ1-4; possible D gene TRBD1, 6 bases. Germline-derived CDR1 and CDR2 are SSHAT and FNYEAQ (reference sequence). This CDR3 has 15 amino acids. The DNA of the CDR3 is TGTGCTAGCAGTGAGACAGGAGCAACTAATGAAAAACTGTTTTTT. As protein: CASSETGATNEKLFF.

The chain uses TRBV18 and TRBJ1-2, with no clear D. V was pared by 6 bases and J by 0 bases, with 11 bases between. This CDR3 spans 14 amino acids. Germline CDR1 reads KGHSH; CDR2 reads LQKENI. In DNA form, the CDR3 reads TGTGCCAGCTCTCAAAAAACAGCTAACTATGGCTACACCTTC. Translated, it gives CASSQKTANYGYTF.

The rearrangement joins TRBV2 to TRBJ1-2; a possible D gene is TRBD1 (5 bases). The V gene lost 6 bases and the J gene lost 2 bases, with 13 bases spanning the gap. Germline assignment: CDR1 SNHLY and CDR2 FYNNEI. The CDR3 has 14 amino acids. DNA for the CDR3: TGTGCCAGCAGCCAAGTCGGGGGGAACTATGGCTACACCTTC. Amino acid sequence: CASSQVGGNYGYTF.

The CDR3 is CASRRGVNQPQHF. Here the CDR3 DNA reads TGTGCCAGCAGACGAGGAGTCAATCAGCCCCAGCATTTT. The chain joins TRBV2 to TRBJ1-5, with no clear D. Germline loops: CDR1 SNHLY, CDR2 FYNNEI. This CDR3 spans 13 amino acids. The V and J ends lost 6 bases and 3 bases respectively, with 9 bases between them.

The count of this clone is one. The chain combines TRBV28 with TRBJ2-7; 8 bases match TRBD2. The V segment lost 10 bases and the J segment 9 bases; nucleotides outside the gene matches: 20. Germline-derived CDR1 and CDR2 are MDHEN and SYDVKM. The CDR3 is 15 residues long. The CDR3 DNA reads as TGTGCCACCCGCGCCCCATCCGGGACTAGAGACGGGCAGTACTTC. Protein sequence: CATRAPSGTRDGQYF.

The V gene is TRBV4-3, the J gene TRBJ2-3; 10 nucleotides match TRBD1. Trimming took 4 bases from V and 3 from J; bases not matched to a gene: 7. The V gene's germline CDR1 is LGHNA and CDR2 YSLEER. This CDR3 is 16 amino acids long. In DNA form, the CDR3 reads TGCGCCAGCAGCCCCTCGGGACAGGGGATGACAGATACGCAGTATTTT. Translation: CASSPSGQGMTDTQYF.

This clone has just one count. This chain links TRBV4-1 with TRBJ1-1; no clear D gene. Per germline, CDR1 MGHRA and CDR2 YSYEKL. Trimming shortened V by 0 bases and J by 1 base, and 6 bases separated the two germline ends. The CDR3 covers 14 residues. The CDR3 DNA reads as TGCGCCAGCAGCCAAGAGGCGGGGAACACTGAAGCTTTCTTT. This codes for CASSQEAGNTEAFF.

The chain combines TRBV6-5 with TRBJ2-1; no firm D call. CDR1 and CDR2 from the germline V gene are MNHEY and SVGAGI. This CDR3 is built from 14 residues. Trimming took off 6 bases at V and 5 bases at J, with 14 bases between the two ends. The CDR3 loop reads CASRAHDPNNEQFF. CDR3 nucleotides: TGTGCCAGCAGAGCCCATGATCCGAACAATGAGCAGTTCTTC.

This chain uses TRBV18 with TRBJ2-7; 7 nucleotides match TRBD1. This CDR3 is 14 amino acids long. Germline-derived CDR1 and CDR2 are KGHSH and LQKENI. V lost 5 bases to trimming and J lost 2 bases; unmatched junction nucleotides: 6. The chain's CDR3 is CASSSRTGTYEQYF. The CDR3 DNA reads as TGTGCCAGCTCAAGCCGGACAGGTACCTACGAGCAGTACTTC.

The J gene is TRBJ2-1, the V gene TRBV2; 13 nucleotides match TRBD2. The CDR3 has 15 residues. The J segment lost 3 bases and the V segment lost 8 bases, leaving 4 bases of the junction unmatched. Germline CDR1 SNHLY, CDR2 FYNNEI. CDR3 DNA sequence: TGTGCCAGCCTGACTAGCGGGGGGAACTACAATGAGCAGTTCTTC. Protein sequence: CASLTSGGNYNEQFF.

The chain combines TRBV18 with TRBJ2-1; 7 nucleotides match TRBD1. The CDR3 consists of 14 residues. From germline, CDR1 is KGHSH and CDR2 LQKENI. V dropped 4 bases and J dropped 4; count of bases not matched to a gene: 4. The CDR3 nucleotides are TGTGCCAGCTCACAATTACAGGGGTACAATGAGCAGTTCTTC. Protein product: CASSQLQGYNEQFF.

In this sample, this clone turned up once. V is TRBV2 and J is TRBJ2-5; D gene unclear. This CDR3 is built from 15 residues. The germline V gene has CDR1 SNHLY and CDR2 FYNNEI. V shed 2 bases and J shed 5 bases, with 15 bases lying between them. The CDR3 protein is CASSEPPLLPETQYF. The CDR3 bases are TGTGCCAGCAGTGAACCCCCATTACTTCCGGAGACCCAGTACTTC.

This chain uses TRBV9 with TRBJ1-6; 9 bases line up with TRBD1. J gave up 9 bases and V 4 bases, and 8 bases lay outside the gene matches. Germline V gene data show CDR1 as SGDLS and CDR2 as YYNGEE. CDR3 size: 15 residues. The CDR3, as DNA: TGTGCCAGCAGCATAACAGGGGGCGGGGGTTCACCCCTCCACTTT. Translated: CASSITGGGGSPLHF.